A selection of T cell receptor beta chains follows, all from one sample in a study of cytomegalovirus exposure and HLA in healthy donors. Assay used: immunoSEQ multiplex PCR; TCRdb lists only in-frame clones, some missing. The sample shows 250,000 to 350,000 clones, about 80% of them seen only once. The material sequenced was PBMCs. These receptors were taken from a girl aged 2 to 10 in good health and CMV-seronegative. The CDR3 runs from the conserved cysteine through the conserved F or W. The order of the fields is J gene, clone size, D gene, V gene, CDR3 protein, CDR3 DNA. The D gene is left open where the match is weak. A row's size may be missing; if present it is once, few, many or a size class.

j_call: TRBJ1-2
clone_size: -
d_call: TRBD1
v_call: TRBV4-1
cdr3_aa: CASSHLDRDYGYTF
cdr3_nt: TGCGCCAGCAGCCACCTGGACAGGGACTATGGCTACACCTTC

j_call: TRBJ2-7
clone_size: -
d_call: TRBD2
v_call: TRBV28
cdr3_aa: CASRPTLWGGVEQYF
cdr3_nt: TGTGCCAGCAGACCAACCCTCTGGGGGGGGGTCGAGCAGTACTTC

j_call: TRBJ2-1
clone_size: -
d_call: TRBD1
v_call: TRBV27
cdr3_aa: CASWDSYNEQFF
cdr3_nt: TGTGCCAGTTGGGACAGCTACAATGAGCAGTTCTTC

j_call: TRBJ1-1
clone_size: -
d_call: -
v_call: TRBV2
cdr3_aa: CTSSQEGNTEAFF
cdr3_nt: TGTACCAGCAGCCAAGAGGGGAACACTGAAGCTTTCTTT

j_call: TRBJ2-4
clone_size: -
d_call: -
v_call: TRBV7-9
cdr3_aa: CASSLATGKTNIQYF
cdr3_nt: TGTGCCAGCAGCTTAGCCACCGGGAAAACAAACATTCAGTACTTC

j_call: TRBJ2-3
clone_size: once
d_call: TRBD2
v_call: TRBV19
cdr3_aa: CASRAGTSGHTQYF
cdr3_nt: TGTGCCAGTAGGGCCGGGACTAGCGGTCATACGCAGTATTTT

j_call: TRBJ2-7
clone_size: once
d_call: -
v_call: TRBV7-9
cdr3_aa: CSSSFRVLAANEQYF
cdr3_nt: TGTTCCAGCAGCTTTAGGGTTTTAGCGGCGAACGAGCAGTACTTC

j_call: TRBJ1-1
clone_size: once
d_call: -
v_call: TRBV7-9
cdr3_aa: CASSSLGGTEAFF
cdr3_nt: TGTGCCAGCAGCTCCCTCGGGGGCACTGAAGCTTTCTTT

j_call: TRBJ2-5
clone_size: -
d_call: TRBD1
v_call: TRBV7-8
cdr3_aa: CASSLGNRGRRETQYF
cdr3_nt: TGTGCCAGCAGCTTGGGGAACAGGGGGCGGCGGGAGACCCAGTACTTC

j_call: TRBJ2-6
clone_size: -
d_call: -
v_call: TRBV27
cdr3_aa: CASSLAAGQIGANVLTF
cdr3_nt: TGTGCCAGCAGTTTGGCGGCAGGGCAGATTGGGGCCAACGTCCTGACTTTC

j_call: TRBJ2-7
clone_size: once
d_call: -
v_call: TRBV5-1
cdr3_aa: CASSYTGYEQYF
cdr3_nt: TGCGCCAGCAGCTACACAGGGTACGAGCAGTACTTC

j_call: TRBJ2-2
clone_size: -
d_call: TRBD1
v_call: TRBV27
cdr3_aa: CASSLSTQGTGELFF
cdr3_nt: TGTGCCAGCAGTTTGAGCACACAGGGGACCGGGGAGCTGTTTTTT

j_call: TRBJ2-7
clone_size: -
d_call: TRBD1
v_call: TRBV7-6
cdr3_aa: CASSLGTGVLRLPYEQYF
cdr3_nt: TGTGCCAGCAGCTTAGGGACAGGGGTCCTCCGTTTGCCCTACGAGCAGTACTTC

j_call: TRBJ2-7
clone_size: -
d_call: -
v_call: TRBV28
cdr3_aa: CASSLGFDNGEYF
cdr3_nt: TGTGCCAGCAGTTTGGGTTTTGATAACGGGGAGTACTTC

j_call: TRBJ1-1
clone_size: -
d_call: -
v_call: TRBV27
cdr3_aa: CASSFSQKGTEAFF
cdr3_nt: TGTGCCAGCAGTTTTAGTCAAAAGGGGACTGAAGCTTTCTTT